The subject of this entry is one T cell receptor beta chain. The target antigen is unknown. Sequencing used immunoSEQ multiplex PCR; TCRdb keeps in-frame clones, though not all of them. Of roughly 50,000 clones in the sample, 75% to 90% were seen once. This sample was taken from a study of OX40 agonist ivuxolimab in advanced cancers. At the level of the study: Administration of intravenous ivuxolimab to patients occurred every 2 weeks at 0.01 to 10 mg/kg. The study reported partial responses in three patients: one hepatocellular carcinoma, two cutaneous melanoma. General study points: More expanded clones were found, on average, in CD8+ than in CD4+ T cells.

The ends lost 2 bases at V and 9 bases at J; junction bases unmatched: 11. Germline CDR1 is MDHEN and CDR2 is SYDVKM. The length of the CDR3 is 16 residues. The material sequenced was CD4+ or CD8+ T cells sorted from blood, taken in a trial of the OX40 agonist ivuxolimab. The rearrangement links TRBV28 to TRBJ1-2, with 11 bases lining up with TRBD1. The receptor comes from an adult with an advanced solid tumor such as melanoma, head and neck, liver or kidney cancer. The CDR3 reads CASSLPKTGQGGRYTF. The CDR3 nucleotides are TGTGCCAGCAGTTTACCGAAAACGGGACAGGGGGGACGCTACACCTTC.